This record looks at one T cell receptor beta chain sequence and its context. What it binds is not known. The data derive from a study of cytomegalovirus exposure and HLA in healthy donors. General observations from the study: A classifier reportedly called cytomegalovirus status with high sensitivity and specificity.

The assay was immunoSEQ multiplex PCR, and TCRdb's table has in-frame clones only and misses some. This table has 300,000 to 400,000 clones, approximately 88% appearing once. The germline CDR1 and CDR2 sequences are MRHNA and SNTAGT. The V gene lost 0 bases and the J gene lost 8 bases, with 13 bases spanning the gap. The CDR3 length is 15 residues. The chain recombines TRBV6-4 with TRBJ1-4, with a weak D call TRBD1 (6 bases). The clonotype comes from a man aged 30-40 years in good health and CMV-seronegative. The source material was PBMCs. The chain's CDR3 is CASSDSTGLVEKLFF. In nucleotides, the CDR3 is TGTGCCAGCAGTGACTCTACAGGGCTCGTCGAAAAACTGTTTTTT.